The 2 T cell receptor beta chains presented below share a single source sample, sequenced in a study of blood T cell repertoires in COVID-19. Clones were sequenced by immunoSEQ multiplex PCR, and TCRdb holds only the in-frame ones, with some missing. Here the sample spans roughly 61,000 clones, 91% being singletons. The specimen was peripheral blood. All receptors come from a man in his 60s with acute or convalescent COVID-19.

DNA of the CDR3: TGTGCCTGGAGTGTACGAGTAGGGGTGACCAACTCTGGGGCCAACGTCCTGACTTTC. Protein: CAWSVRVGVTNSGANVLTF. This chain joins TRBV30 and TRBJ2-6, with D possibly TRBD1 on 5 matching bases. Trimming pared 0 bases from V and 0 bases from J, leaving 18 bases between. Germline CDR1 reads GTSNPN; CDR2 reads SVGIG (reference sequence). The CDR3 runs to 19 residues. Variable domain in full (rest from reference TRBV30 and TRBJ2-6): SQTIHQWPATLVQPVGSPLSLECTVEGTSNPNLYWYRQAAGRGLQLLFYSVGIGQISSEVPQNLSASRPQDRQFILSSKKLLLSDSGFYLCAWSVRVGVTNSGANVLTFGAGSRLTVL.

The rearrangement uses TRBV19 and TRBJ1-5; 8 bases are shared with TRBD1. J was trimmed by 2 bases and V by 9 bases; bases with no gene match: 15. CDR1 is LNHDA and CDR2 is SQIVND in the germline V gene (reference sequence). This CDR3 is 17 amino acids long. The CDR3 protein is CASVEPRDRLGNQPQHF. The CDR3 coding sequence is TGTGCCAGCGTCGAACCAAGGGACAGGCTGGGCAATCAGCCCCAGCATTTT. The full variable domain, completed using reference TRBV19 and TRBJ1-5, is DGGITQSPKYLFRKEGQNVTLSCEQNLNHDAMYWYRQDPGQGLRLIYYSQIVNDFQKGDIAEGYSVSREKKESFPLTVTSAQKNPTAFYLCASVEPRDRLGNQPQHFGDGTRLSIL.